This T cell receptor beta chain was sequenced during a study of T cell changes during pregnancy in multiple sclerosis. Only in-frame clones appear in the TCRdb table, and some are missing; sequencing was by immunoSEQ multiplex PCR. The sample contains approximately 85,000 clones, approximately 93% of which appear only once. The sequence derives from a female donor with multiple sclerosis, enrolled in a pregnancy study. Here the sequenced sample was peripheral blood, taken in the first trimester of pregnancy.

CDR3 sequence (DNA): TGTGCTAGTGGTTTGGGGCCAAAGTCGGGACAGGACACAGATACGCAGTATTTT. Encoded protein: CASGLGPKSGQDTDTQYF. This chain joins TRBV12-5 and TRBJ2-3, with 8 bases matching TRBD1. The CDR3 is made up of 18 amino acids. From germline, CDR1 is LGHNT and CDR2 FRNRAP. Trimming removed 1 base from V and 2 bases from J; junction bases left unmatched: 11.